This TCR beta chain appears in the sequencing data of a study of T cells after yellow fever vaccination. Regarding the study as a whole: Contaminants from the bulk population, in the form of abundant clonotypes, could be found in FACS-sorted repertoires.

The CDR3 runs 14 residues. The germline V and J ends were trimmed by 2 bases and 3 bases, with 5 bases remaining between them. From germline, CDR1 is MNHEY and CDR2 SVGAGI. This clonotype has a count of ten or more. Its antigen is currently unknown. Each CDR3 protein gets one entry after TCRdb re-called the 5' RACE reads with MiXCR. This repertoire shows some 120,000 distinct CDR3 sequences, 7.5% to 9.5% found once; its top ten account for over 25%. The gene calls are TRBV6-5 and TRBJ1-6; a possible D gene is TRBD1 (5 bases). Sequenced material: CD8+ T cells sorted from PBMCs, taken 45 days after the yellow fever booster vaccination. The receptor was isolated from a man younger than 40 who received the YFV17D yellow fever vaccine. The CDR3 loop reads CASSYRGYNSPLHF. As DNA, the CDR3 is TGTGCCAGCAGTTACAGGGGCTATAATTCACCCCTCCACTTT.